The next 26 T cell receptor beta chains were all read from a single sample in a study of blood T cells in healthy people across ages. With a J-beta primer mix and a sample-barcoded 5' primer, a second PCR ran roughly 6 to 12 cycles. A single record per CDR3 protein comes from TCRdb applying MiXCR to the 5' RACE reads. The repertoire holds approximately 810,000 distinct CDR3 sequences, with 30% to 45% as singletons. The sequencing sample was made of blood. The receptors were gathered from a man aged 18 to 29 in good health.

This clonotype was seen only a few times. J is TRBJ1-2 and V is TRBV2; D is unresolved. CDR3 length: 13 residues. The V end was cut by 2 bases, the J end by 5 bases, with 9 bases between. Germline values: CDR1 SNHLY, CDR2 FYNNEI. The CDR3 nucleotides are TGTGCCAGCAGTGAATTTAAGGTGTATGGCTACACCTTC. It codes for CASSEFKVYGYTF.

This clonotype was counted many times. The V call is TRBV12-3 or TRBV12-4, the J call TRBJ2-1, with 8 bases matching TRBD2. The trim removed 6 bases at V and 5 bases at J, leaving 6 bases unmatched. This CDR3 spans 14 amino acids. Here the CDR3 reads CASSGGAFHNEQFF. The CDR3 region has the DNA TGTGCCAGCAGCGGGGGGGCTTTCCACAATGAGCAGTTCTTC.

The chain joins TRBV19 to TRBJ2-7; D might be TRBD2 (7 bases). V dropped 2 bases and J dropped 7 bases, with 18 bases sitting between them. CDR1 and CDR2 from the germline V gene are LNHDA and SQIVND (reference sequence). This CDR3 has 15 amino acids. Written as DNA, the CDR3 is TGTGCCAGTAGTATAAGGGGGGGGGGCATCAATGAGCAGTACTTC. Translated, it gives CASSIRGGGINEQYF.

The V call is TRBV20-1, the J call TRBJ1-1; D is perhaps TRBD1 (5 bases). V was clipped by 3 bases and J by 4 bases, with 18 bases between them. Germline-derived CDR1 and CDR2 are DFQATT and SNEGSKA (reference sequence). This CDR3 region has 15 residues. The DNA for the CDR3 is TGCAGTGCTAGCGCATGGGGGTACGAGGCCACTGAAGCTTTCTTT. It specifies CSASAWGYEATEAFF.

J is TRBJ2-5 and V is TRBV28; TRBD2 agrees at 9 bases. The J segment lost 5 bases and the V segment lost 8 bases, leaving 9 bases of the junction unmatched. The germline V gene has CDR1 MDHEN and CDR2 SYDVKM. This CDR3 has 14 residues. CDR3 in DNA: TGTGCCAGCTGTCTCGCTAGCGGGGTGGAGACCCAGTACTTC. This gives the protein CASCLASGVETQYF.

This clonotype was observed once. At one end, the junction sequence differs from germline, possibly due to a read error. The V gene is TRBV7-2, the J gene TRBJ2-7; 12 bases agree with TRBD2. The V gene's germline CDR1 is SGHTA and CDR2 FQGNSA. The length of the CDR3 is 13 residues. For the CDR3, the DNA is TGTGCCCGCAGCTGGGGGACTAGCGGGTCCCAGTACTTC. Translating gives CARSWGTSGSQYF.

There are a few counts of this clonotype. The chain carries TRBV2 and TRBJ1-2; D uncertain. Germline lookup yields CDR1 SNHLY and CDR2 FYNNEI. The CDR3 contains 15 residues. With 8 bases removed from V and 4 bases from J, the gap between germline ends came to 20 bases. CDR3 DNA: TGTGCCAGCGTACGATCGGGTACGGCGACCTATGGCTACACCTTC. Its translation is CASVRSGTATYGYTF.

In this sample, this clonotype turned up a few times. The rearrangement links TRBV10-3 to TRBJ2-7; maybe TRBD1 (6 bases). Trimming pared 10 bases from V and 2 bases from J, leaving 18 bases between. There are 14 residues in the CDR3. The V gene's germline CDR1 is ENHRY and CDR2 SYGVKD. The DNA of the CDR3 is TGTGCCACCTCGGGACACTTGTCTCCCTACGAGCAGTACTTC. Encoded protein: CATSGHLSPYEQYF.

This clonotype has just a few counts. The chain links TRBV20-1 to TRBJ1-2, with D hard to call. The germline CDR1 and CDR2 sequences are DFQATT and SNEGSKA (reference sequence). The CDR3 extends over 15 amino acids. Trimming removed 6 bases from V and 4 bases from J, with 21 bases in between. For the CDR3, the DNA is TGCAGTGCACTCGGTGGGAAGAAGATCTCCTATGGCTACACCTTC. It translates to CSALGGKKISYGYTF.

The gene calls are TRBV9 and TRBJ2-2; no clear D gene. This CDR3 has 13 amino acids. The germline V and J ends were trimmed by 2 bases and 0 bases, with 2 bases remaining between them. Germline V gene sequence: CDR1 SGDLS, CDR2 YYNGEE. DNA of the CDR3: TGTGCCAGCAGCGTCTCGAACACCGGGGAGCTGTTTTTT. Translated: CASSVSNTGELFF. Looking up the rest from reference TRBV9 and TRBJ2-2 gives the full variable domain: DSGVTQTPKHLITATGQRVTLRCSPRSGDLSVYWYQQSLDQGLQFLIQYYNGEERAKGNILERFSAQQFPDLHSELNLSSLELGDSALYFCASSVSNTGELFFGEGSRLTVL.

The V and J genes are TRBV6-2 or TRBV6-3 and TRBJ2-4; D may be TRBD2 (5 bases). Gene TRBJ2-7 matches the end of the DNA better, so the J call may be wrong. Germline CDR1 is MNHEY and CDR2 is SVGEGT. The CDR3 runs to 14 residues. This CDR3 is CASSSAGNFHEQYF. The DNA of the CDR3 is TGTGCCAGCAGTTCGGCCGGGAATTTCCACGAGCAGTACTTC.

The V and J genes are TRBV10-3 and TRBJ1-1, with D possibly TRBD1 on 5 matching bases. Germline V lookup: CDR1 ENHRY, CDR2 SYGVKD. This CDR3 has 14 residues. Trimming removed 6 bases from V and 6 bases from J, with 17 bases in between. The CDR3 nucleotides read TGTGCCATCAGGGAGGAAATGGGGACTCCTGAAGCTTTCTTT. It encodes CAIREEMGTPEAFF.

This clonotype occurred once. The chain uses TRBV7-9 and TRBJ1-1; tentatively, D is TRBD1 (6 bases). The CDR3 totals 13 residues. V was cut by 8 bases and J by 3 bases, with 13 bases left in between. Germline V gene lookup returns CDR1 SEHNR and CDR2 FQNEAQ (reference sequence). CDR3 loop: CASQGQLDTEAFF. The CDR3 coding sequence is TGTGCCAGCCAAGGACAGCTCGACACTGAAGCTTTCTTT.

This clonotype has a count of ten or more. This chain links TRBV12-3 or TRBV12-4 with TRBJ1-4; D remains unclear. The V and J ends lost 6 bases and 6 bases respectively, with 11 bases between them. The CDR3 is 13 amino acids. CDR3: CASSRQFDEKLFF. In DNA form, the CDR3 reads TGTGCCAGCAGCCGTCAGTTCGATGAAAAACTGTTTTTT.

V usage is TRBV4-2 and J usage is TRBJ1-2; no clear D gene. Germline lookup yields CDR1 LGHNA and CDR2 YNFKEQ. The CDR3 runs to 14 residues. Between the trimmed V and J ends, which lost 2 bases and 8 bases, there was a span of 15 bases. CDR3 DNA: TGTGCCAGCAGCCAACCGAGAGGGCCTCCGGGCTACACCTTC. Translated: CASSQPRGPPGYTF.

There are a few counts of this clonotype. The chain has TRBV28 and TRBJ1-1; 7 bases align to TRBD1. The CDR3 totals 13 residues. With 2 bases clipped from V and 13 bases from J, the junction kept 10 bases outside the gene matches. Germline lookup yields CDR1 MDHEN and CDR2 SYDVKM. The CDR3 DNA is TGTGCCAGCAGTTTAGGACAGGTAGAGAAGGTTTTCTTT. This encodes CASSLGQVEKVFF. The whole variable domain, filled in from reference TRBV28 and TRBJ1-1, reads DVKVTQSSRYLVKRTGEKVFLECVQDMDHENMFWYRQDPGLGLRLIYFSYDVKMKEKGDIPEGYSVSREKKERFSLILESASTNQTSMYLCASSLGQVEKVFFGQGTRLTVV.

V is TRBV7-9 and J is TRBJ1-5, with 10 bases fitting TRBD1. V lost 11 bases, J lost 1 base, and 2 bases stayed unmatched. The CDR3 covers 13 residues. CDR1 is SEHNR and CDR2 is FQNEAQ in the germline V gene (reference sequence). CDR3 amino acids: CALGQGSNQPQHF. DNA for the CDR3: TGTGCCTTGGGACAGGGGAGCAATCAGCCCCAGCATTTT.

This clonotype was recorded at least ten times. Here the CDR3 reads CASSWLGGENNEQFF. The CDR3 DNA is TGTGCCAGCAGCTGGCTGGGCGGGGAAAACAATGAGCAGTTCTTC. The chain has TRBV12-3 or TRBV12-4 and TRBJ2-1, with D possibly TRBD2 on 6 matching bases. The CDR3 is 15 residues long. The V end lost 6 bases, the J end lost 5 bases, and 17 bases lay between the germline ends.

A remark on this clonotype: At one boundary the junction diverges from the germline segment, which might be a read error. In nucleotides, the CDR3 is TGCAGTGCTAGTCCCGGGACAACTTACAATGAGCGGTTCTTC. Amino acid sequence: CSASPGTTYNERFF. The J gene is TRBJ2-1, the V gene TRBV20-1; possible D gene TRBD1, 6 bases. This CDR3 region has 14 residues. The germline gives CDR1 DFQATT, CDR2 SNEGSKA (reference sequence).

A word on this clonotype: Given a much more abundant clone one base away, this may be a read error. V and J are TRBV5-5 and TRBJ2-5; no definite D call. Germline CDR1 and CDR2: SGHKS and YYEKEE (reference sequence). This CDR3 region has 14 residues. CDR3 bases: TGTGTCAGCAGCTTGGACGCTCCCCAAGAGACCCAGTACTTC. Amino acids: CVSSLDAPQETQYF.

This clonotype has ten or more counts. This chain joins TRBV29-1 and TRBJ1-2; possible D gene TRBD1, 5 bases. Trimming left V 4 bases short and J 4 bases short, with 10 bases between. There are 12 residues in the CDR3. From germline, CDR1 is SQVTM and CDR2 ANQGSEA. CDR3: CSVGGGSYGYTF. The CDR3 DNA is TGCAGCGTTGGCGGGGGTTCCTATGGCTACACCTTC.

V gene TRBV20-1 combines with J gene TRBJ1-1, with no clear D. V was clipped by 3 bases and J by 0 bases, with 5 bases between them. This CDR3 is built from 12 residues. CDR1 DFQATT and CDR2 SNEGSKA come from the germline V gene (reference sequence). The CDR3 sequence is CSASPLNTEAFF. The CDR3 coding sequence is TGCAGTGCTAGTCCGCTGAACACTGAAGCTTTCTTT.

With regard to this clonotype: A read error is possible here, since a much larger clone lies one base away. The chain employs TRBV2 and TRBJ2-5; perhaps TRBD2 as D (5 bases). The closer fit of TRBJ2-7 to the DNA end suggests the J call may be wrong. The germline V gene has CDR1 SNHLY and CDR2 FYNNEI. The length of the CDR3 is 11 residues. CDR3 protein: CASSDGDEQYF. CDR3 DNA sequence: TGTGCCAGCAGTGACGGGGACGAGCAGTACTTC.

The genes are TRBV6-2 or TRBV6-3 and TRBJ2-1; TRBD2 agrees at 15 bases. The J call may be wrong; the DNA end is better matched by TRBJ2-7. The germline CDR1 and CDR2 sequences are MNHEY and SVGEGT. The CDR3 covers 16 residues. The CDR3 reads CASSYGTSGGYNEQYF. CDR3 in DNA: TGTGCCAGCAGTTACGGGACTAGCGGGGGGTACAATGAGCAGTACTTC.

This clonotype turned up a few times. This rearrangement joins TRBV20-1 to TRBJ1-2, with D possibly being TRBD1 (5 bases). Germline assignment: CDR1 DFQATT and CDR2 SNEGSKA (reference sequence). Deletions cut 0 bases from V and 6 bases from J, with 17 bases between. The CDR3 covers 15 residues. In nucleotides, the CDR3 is TGCAGTGCTAGAGAGCTGGGGACCTTTCCTAATGGCTACACCTTC. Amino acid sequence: CSARELGTFPNGYTF.

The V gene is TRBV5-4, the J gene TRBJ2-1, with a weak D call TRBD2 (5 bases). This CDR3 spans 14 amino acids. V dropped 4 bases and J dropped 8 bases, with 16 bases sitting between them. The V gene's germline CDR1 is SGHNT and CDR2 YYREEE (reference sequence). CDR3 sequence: CASSRRGSDDEQFF. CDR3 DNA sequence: TGTGCCAGCAGCCGCCGGGGAAGTGATGATGAGCAGTTCTTC.